The present T cell receptor (beta chain) was sequenced within a study of blood T cells in healthy people across ages (dated by TCRdb to about 2015). About the study as a whole: In model experiments, template switching captured roughly one uniquely barcoded TCR beta cDNA molecule for every two T cells. Using deep sequencing normalized with unique cDNA molecular identifiers, the study measured how TCR beta repertoire diversity changes with age. For two donors (one aged 18 to 30 and one aged 80 or older), the study analyzed two additional independent replicas of 1 million unique cDNA reads from the same blood draw. To avoid experimental bias, donors of different ages were spread randomly across the sequencing lanes. Donors were grouped into four age groups: young (average about 15 years), middle-aged (roughly 38), aged (about 60) and long-lived (around 82).

Receptor libraries were prepared by 5' RACE. Sequencing relied on an Illumina HiSeq 2500. A second PCR of about 6 to 11 cycles was run with a J-beta primer mix and a sample-barcoded 5' primer. A template-switch 5' adaptor carrying 12 random nucleotides introduced a unique molecular identifier onto each TCR beta cDNA molecule. At least 2.5 million CDR3-containing paired-end reads were obtained from each sample. First-strand cDNA synthesis was performed from all RNA using the Mint cDNA synthesis kit, with priming by a TRBC-specific oligonucleotide. Following uracil-DNA glycosylase treatment, a first 18-cycle PCR with universal primers M1SS and BC2_uni_R was performed on all cDNA. From the authors' description of their analysis: For normalization, 1 million high-quality reads were randomly selected from each sample, with every read carrying a distinct molecular identifier. Instead of being binned into consensus sequences, reads with shared molecular identifiers were discarded. CDR3 identification, clonotype clustering and error correction used MiTCR with a Q25 quality threshold and the strictest error-elimination algorithm. Lower-bound total TCR beta diversity was estimated with a nonparametric unseen species model using Euler transformation. TCRdb's own reprocessing of the public reads used fastp at Q25 and MiXCR and kept productive beta chains. Rows merge per CDR3 protein into single entries with the most common DNA and genes. TCRdb, not the authors, supplied the V and J calls. This sample is represented by about 1,800,000 distinct CDR3 sequences; over 25% of them were singletons. The top ten hold 7% to 9% of the sample.

The research as a whole found: Estimates of total diversity based on one million sequenced T cells were regarded as lower bounds and as underestimates. The long-lived group showed more naive CD4+ T cells, fewer expanded clones and increased TCR diversity than the aged group, suggesting age selection. Since profiling was done on bulk unsorted PBMCs, naive and antigen-experienced compartments could not be conclusively compared. As age increased, observed TCR beta diversity per million T cells dropped in a roughly linear way, and a significant reduction was already evident by age around 41. The CMV infection status of donors was not known, potentially confounding age-related changes in expanded clonotypes. There was a strong correlation between observed TCR beta diversity and the percentage of naive T cells measured by flow cytometry.

The 35 to 40 donors, aged about 6 to 95 years, were systemically healthy Caucasian individuals from Russia. Each donor gave ten milliliters of peripheral blood, drawn into EDTA-treated Vacutainer tubes. Ficoll-Paque density-gradient centrifugation was used to isolate PBMCs, with at least 6.5 million per sample. Total RNA, at least 6 micrograms per sample, was extracted from PBMCs with Trizol reagent. The percentages of naive CD45RAhigh/CD27high T cells were determined by flow cytometry on a PBMC aliquot from every donor. Remarks on this clonotype: Its antigen is not yet known. It has no much larger one-base neighbor in the sample; base qualities were not kept.

The sequence came from a woman younger than 45 in good health. The specimen was blood.

The CDR3 in this case is CASSSGQVGEKLFF. DNA sequence: TGTGCCAGCAGTTCGGGGCAGGTCGGTGAAAAACTGTTTTTT. The rearranged segments are TRBV6-6 and TRBJ1-4; TRBD1 is a weak D gene call, 5 bases matching. The CDR3, cysteine through phenylalanine, is 14 amino acids long. Just the 42-base CDR3 DNA is kept, in frame starting at base 1. Sequences MNHNY (CDR1) and SVGAGI (CDR2) are obtained from the germline V gene (reference sequence). Trimming takes 4 bases from V and 7 bases from J, and the germline ends sit 13 bases apart.